These 24 T cell receptor beta chains were sequenced from one sample in a study of blood T cell repertoires in COVID-19. Some clones are missing from TCRdb's copy, which holds only in-frame ones; the method was immunoSEQ multiplex PCR. Altogether a few hundred thousand clones are present, approximately 87% being singletons, with the ten largest covering 10%. What was sequenced was peripheral blood. Receptor source: a woman aged 25 to 39 with COVID-19, enrolled during active disease.

The genes are TRBV3-1 (or the pseudogene TRBV3-2) and TRBJ2-3; 7 bases match TRBD1. Per germline, CDR1 LGHDT and CDR2 YNNKEL (reference sequence). The CDR3 covers 15 residues. With V trimmed by 5 bases and J by 5 bases, 10 bases remained unmatched. The CDR3 sequence is CASSSGTEHVDTQYF. The CDR3 DNA reads TGTGCCAGCAGCTCCGGGACAGAACACGTAGATACGCAGTATTTT.

The V call is TRBV29-1, the J call TRBJ2-1, with D unclear. The CDR3 loop spans 14 amino acids. The germline CDR1 and CDR2 sequences are SQVTM and ANQGSEA. V dropped 6 bases and J dropped 0 bases, with 12 bases sitting between them. The CDR3 is CSVGFPSSYNEQFF. In DNA, the CDR3 is TGCAGCGTCGGGTTCCCGAGCTCCTACAATGAGCAGTTCTTC.

In its sample, this clone was seen a few times. V gene TRBV21-1 combines with J gene TRBJ2-5; the D call of TRBD1 is as the table states it, not checked on the DNA. TRBV21-1 is termed a pseudogene. The CDR3 totals 18 residues. The CDR3 sequence is CASSNRIKGDRNVETQYF. CDR3 sequence (DNA): TGTGCCAGCAGCAATAGGATAAAGGGGGACAGAAATGTCGAGACCCAGTACTTC.

This chain joins TRBV6-5 and TRBJ2-2; 9 bases are shared with TRBD1. Germline V gene sequence: CDR1 MNHEY, CDR2 SVGAGI. The ends lost 7 bases at V and 7 bases at J; junction bases unmatched: 7. The CDR3 consists of 14 residues. The CDR3 protein is CASTRTGAGGELFF. The CDR3 DNA follows: TGTGCCAGCACCAGGACAGGGGCGGGCGGGGAGCTGTTTTTT.

The chain carries TRBV4-1 and TRBJ2-3, with D hard to call. Trimming pared 0 bases from V and 7 bases from J, leaving 8 bases between. Germline loops: CDR1 MGHRA, CDR2 YSYEKL. This CDR3 contains 13 residues. The CDR3 coding sequence is TGCGCCAGCAGCCAAGATCATCCAAATACGCAGTATTTT. Protein: CASSQDHPNTQYF.

The V and J genes are TRBV30 and TRBJ1-2, with D perhaps matching TRBD1 (6 bases). Looked up from germline, CDR1 is GTSNPN and CDR2 is SVGIG (reference sequence). Trimming removed 2 bases from V and 7 bases from J, with 11 bases in between. The CDR3 has 12 residues. The CDR3 DNA reads TGTGCCTGGAGTAGGGGGAGTTTTGGCTACACCTTC. Its protein product is CAWSRGSFGYTF. Full variable domain (rest looked up from reference TRBV30 and TRBJ1-2): SQTIHQWPATLVQPVGSPLSLECTVEGTSNPNLYWYRQAAGRGLQLLFYSVGIGQISSEVPQNLSASRPQDRQFILSSKKLLLSDSGFYLCAWSRGSFGYTFGSGTRLTVV.

The V and J genes are TRBV19 and TRBJ1-5; D is ambiguous. This CDR3 spans 13 amino acids. CDR1 LNHDA and CDR2 SQIVND come from the germline V gene (reference sequence). Trimming shortened V by 3 bases and J by 6 bases, and 9 bases separated the two germline ends. Here the CDR3 reads CASSIGGSQPQHF. Written as DNA, the CDR3 is TGTGCCAGTAGTATTGGAGGGAGTCAGCCCCAGCATTTT.

CDR3 amino acids: CASMSSVAGVGDTQYF. In DNA, the CDR3 is TGTGCCAGTATGTCATCCGTAGCGGGAGTAGGAGATACGCAGTATTTT. The rearrangement joins TRBV19 to TRBJ2-3; 9 bases are a match to TRBD2. V was pared by 7 bases and J by 5 bases, with 13 bases of the junction left unmatched. Per the germline V gene, CDR1 is LNHDA and CDR2 is SQIVND (reference sequence). The CDR3 sequence is 16 residues long. Full variable domain (missing parts from reference TRBV19 and TRBJ2-3): DGGITQSPKYLFRKEGQNVTLSCEQNLNHDAMYWYRQDPGQGLRLIYYSQIVNDFQKGDIAEGYSVSREKKESFPLTVTSAQKNPTAFYLCASMSSVAGVGDTQYFGPGTRLTVL.

The chain recombines TRBV10-3 with TRBJ2-6; tentative D call: TRBD1 (6 bases). Germline lookup yields CDR1 ENHRY and CDR2 SYGVKD. V was cut by 5 bases and J by 0 bases, with 11 bases left in between. This CDR3 spans 16 amino acids. CDR3 residues: CAISLHRDSGANVLTF. As DNA, the CDR3 is TGTGCCATCAGTCTCCACAGGGACTCTGGGGCCAACGTCCTGACTTTC.

The V call is TRBV11-3, the J call TRBJ1-6; D is undetermined. The CDR3 totals 15 residues. Trimming left V 6 bases short and J 2 bases short, with 11 bases between. Germline lookup yields CDR1 SGHNT and CDR2 YENEEA. The CDR3 DNA reads as TGTGCCAGCAGTGGGAGAAATCCCTATAATTCACCCCTCCACTTT. It translates to CASSGRNPYNSPLHF.

This chain uses TRBV2 with TRBJ2-1; 13 bases are shared with TRBD2. Germline V gene lookup returns CDR1 SNHLY and CDR2 FYNNEI. V was pared by 6 bases and J by 8 bases, with 7 bases of the junction left unmatched. The CDR3 runs 15 residues. Here the CDR3 reads CASSTGTSGKDEQFF. As DNA, the CDR3 is TGTGCCAGCAGCACCGGGACTAGCGGGAAAGATGAGCAGTTCTTC.

The chain joins TRBV27 to TRBJ2-7; perhaps TRBD2 as D (7 bases). The CDR3 contains 13 residues. The germline CDR1 and CDR2 sequences are MNHEY and SMNVEV (reference sequence). Deletions cut 10 bases from V and 0 bases from J, with 13 bases between. CDR3 coding DNA: TGTGCCACCCGGGGGGCAAGCTCCTACGAGCAGTACTTC. Protein: CATRGASSYEQYF.

This clone turned up a few times. The chain has TRBV7-3 and TRBJ2-1; 7 bases line up with TRBD2. The V gene end was trimmed by 5 bases and the J gene end by 7 bases; junction bases not matched to a gene: 17. The CDR3 totals 17 residues. Germline loops: CDR1 SGHTA, CDR2 FQGTGA. The CDR3 coding sequence is TGTGCCAGCAGCCAATCCGCCTGGGGGGGACGGAAAAATGAGCAGTTCTTC. The encoded protein is CASSQSAWGGRKNEQFF.

The rearrangement uses TRBV6-5 and TRBJ1-4; the match to TRBD1 covers 8 bases. The V gene's germline CDR1 is MNHEY and CDR2 SVGAGI. Losses at the gene ends were 6 bases for V and 9 bases for J; bases not matched to a gene: 12. This CDR3 spans 15 amino acids. The CDR3: CASRDPRGRLQKLFF. DNA for the CDR3: TGTGCCAGCAGAGACCCCAGGGGGCGGCTTCAAAAACTGTTTTTT.

The rearrangement links TRBV11-2 to TRBJ1-1; D is unclear. Germline CDR1 reads SGHAT; CDR2 reads FQNNGV. V gave up 0 bases and J gave up 1 base, with 6 bases separating them. The CDR3 is made up of 14 amino acids. The CDR3 loop reads CASSLEAGNTEAFF. In DNA form, the CDR3 reads TGTGCCAGCAGCTTAGAGGCAGGGAACACTGAAGCTTTCTTT.

The chain carries TRBV4-1 and TRBJ2-4; D unclear. Trimming pared 0 bases from V and 14 bases from J, leaving 20 bases between. The germline CDR1 and CDR2 sequences are MGHRA and YSYEKL. This CDR3 spans 15 amino acids. In nucleotides, the CDR3 is TGCGCCAGCAGCCAAGATTGGTCGGAGCGACTCCTTAAGTACTTC. This gives the protein CASSQDWSERLLKYF.

This clone occurred once. The V gene is TRBV27, the J gene TRBJ1-1; TRBD1 might be the D (5 bases). Germline V gene lookup returns CDR1 MNHEY and CDR2 SMNVEV (reference sequence). The CDR3 runs to 13 residues. V lost 6 bases and J lost 6, with 14 bases in between. Here the CDR3 reads CASSTGWGAEAFF. For the CDR3, the DNA is TGTGCCAGCAGCACCGGGTGGGGCGCTGAAGCTTTCTTT.

The chain is built from TRBV6-1 and TRBJ1-6; no firm D call. The V end was cut by 1 base, the J end by 4 bases, with 8 bases between. The germline V gene encodes CDR1 MNHNS and CDR2 SASEGT. This CDR3 contains 15 residues. The CDR3 reads CASSEVAGYNSPLHF. CDR3 DNA sequence: TGTGCCAGCAGTGAAGTGGCAGGATATAATTCACCCCTCCACTTT.

CDR3 bases: TGTGCCAGCAGTTACCCGCCGGGGGAGAGCCACACTGAAGCTTTCTTT. This sequence encodes CASSYPPGESHTEAFF. The chain combines TRBV6-6 with TRBJ1-1; TRBD1 might be the D (5 bases). Trimming removed 2 bases at V and 3 bases at J, with 16 bases between. The V gene's germline CDR1 is MNHNY and CDR2 SVGAGI (reference sequence). The CDR3 consists of 16 residues.

The V call is TRBV3-1 (or the pseudogene TRBV3-2), the J call TRBJ1-5; D unclear. V gave up 3 bases and J gave up 3 bases, with 12 bases separating them. Germline CDR1 reads LGHDT; CDR2 reads YNNKEL (reference sequence). This CDR3 comprises 15 residues. This CDR3 is CASSQSNSPNQPQHF. The CDR3 nucleotides read TGTGCCAGCAGCCAGTCTAATTCTCCCAATCAGCCCCAGCATTTT.

The chain is built from TRBV29-1 and TRBJ2-3, with 10 bases fitting TRBD2. The V gene's germline CDR1 is SQVTM and CDR2 ANQGSEA. Trimming removed 1 base from V and 3 bases from J; junction bases left unmatched: 1. The CDR3 runs to 14 residues. The CDR3 sequence is CSVEVLAGTDTQYF. In DNA, the CDR3 is TGCAGCGTTGAAGTACTAGCGGGAACAGATACGCAGTATTTT.

V gene TRBV7-2 combines with J gene TRBJ2-1, with 9 positions matching TRBD2. The CDR3 contains 15 residues. Germline V gene sequence: CDR1 SGHTA, CDR2 FQGNSA. After removal of 3 bases from V and 8 bases from J, the junction contained 8 bases not matched to a gene. The CDR3, as DNA: TGTGCCAGCAGCTTTAGCGGGAGTCCCGGGTATGAGCAGTTCTTC. Residues: CASSFSGSPGYEQFF.

In its sample, this clone was seen a few times. Written as DNA, the CDR3 is TGTGCCAGCAGCCAAGGACGATACGGAGGGAACACTGAAGCTTTCTTT. The encoded protein is CASSQGRYGGNTEAFF. J is TRBJ1-1 and V is TRBV3-1 (or the pseudogene TRBV3-2); no clear D gene. Germline values: CDR1 LGHDT, CDR2 YNNKEL (reference sequence). This CDR3 spans 16 amino acids. Trimming stripped 1 base from V and 1 base from J, with 13 bases between.

This chain links TRBV28 with TRBJ2-2; perhaps TRBD1 as D (6 bases). Trimming cost V 2 bases and J 5 bases, with 15 bases left between them. CDR3 size: 16 residues. The V gene's germline CDR1 is MDHEN and CDR2 SYDVKM. The CDR3 nucleotides are TGTGCCAGCAGTTTAGAGGGAACAGGGAGTACCGGGGAGCTGTTTTTT. Translation gives CASSLEGTGSTGELFF.